This passage covers 27 T cell receptor beta chains from one sample sequenced in a study of cytomegalovirus exposure and HLA in healthy donors. The PCR ran on 60 Vbeta and 13 Jbeta primers. Measured with immunoSEQ multiplex PCR; TCRdb has only the in-frame clones, and not every one. This sample has more than 140,000 clones; about 64% occur once, and the top ten carry less than 3.5%. The specimen sequenced was PBMCs. The source is a woman in her 30s in good health and CMV-seropositive.

This clone appeared a few times. The chain recombines TRBV19 with TRBJ1-4; the match to TRBD1 covers 8 bases. The germline V gene encodes CDR1 LNHDA and CDR2 SQIVND (reference sequence). The ends lost 6 bases at V and 7 bases at J; junction bases unmatched: 10. The CDR3 is 15 amino acids. The DNA of the CDR3 is TGTGCCAGTAGCTCGCAGGGGGCGCCGGGTGAAAAACTGTTTTTT. Amino acid sequence: CASSSQGAPGEKLFF.

This clone has just one count. The chain couples TRBV4-1 to TRBJ2-1, with TRBD2 identical over 10 bases. The J segment lost 4 bases and the V segment lost 4 bases, leaving 4 bases of the junction unmatched. The length of the CDR3 is 15 residues. Germline lookup yields CDR1 MGHRA and CDR2 YSYEKL. CDR3 nucleotides: TGCGCCAGCAGCCTAGCGGGAGGCGTTTACAATGAGCAGTTCTTC. Protein: CASSLAGGVYNEQFF.

The chain has TRBV4-1 and TRBJ2-5; TRBD2 matches 7 bases. In germline, CDR1 is MGHRA, CDR2 YSYEKL. This CDR3 spans 16 amino acids. Losses at the gene ends were 4 bases for V and 6 bases for J; bases not matched to a gene: 14. CDR3 in amino acids: CASSRERDYTLKTQYF. CDR3 bases: TGCGCCAGCAGCCGAGAGAGGGACTATACCCTCAAGACCCAGTACTTC.

The chain recombines TRBV4-2 with TRBJ2-7, with a weak D call TRBD2 (6 bases). Trimming took 3 bases from V and 5 from J, leaving 14 bases between them. The CDR3 runs 14 residues. Germline CDR1 reads LGHNA; CDR2 reads YNFKEQ. The CDR3 coding sequence is TGTGCCAGCAGCCACGGGGGAGACGGGGACGAGCAGTACTTC. Translating it yields CASSHGGDGDEQYF.

This chain uses TRBV5-1 with TRBJ2-1, with 10 bases identical to TRBD2. CDR1 is SGHRS, CDR2 YFSETQ, per germline. Trimming cost V 4 bases and J 5 bases; bases outside gene matches: 6. The CDR3 is 15 amino acids. Here the CDR3 reads CASSTGTSENNEQFF. The CDR3 DNA reads TGCGCCAGCAGCACCGGGACTAGCGAGAACAATGAGCAGTTCTTC.

The chain combines TRBV5-1 with TRBJ2-5; TRBD1 matches 10 bases. The germline CDR1 and CDR2 sequences are SGHRS and YFSETQ. The CDR3 runs to 14 residues. V dropped 4 bases and J dropped 5; count of bases not matched to a gene: 5. The CDR3 bases are TGCGCCAGCAGCCCGGGACAGGGGAAGGAGACCCAGTACTTC. Its protein product is CASSPGQGKETQYF.

The chain has TRBV6-1 and TRBJ2-1; D ambiguous. Trimming took 4 bases from V and 5 from J, leaving 15 bases between them. Looked up from germline, CDR1 is MNHNS and CDR2 is SASEGT. The CDR3 totals 15 residues. As DNA, the CDR3 is TGTGCCAGCAGTGGTAATAGAGGTGGTAACAATGAGCAGTTCTTC. Encoded protein: CASSGNRGGNNEQFF.

The chain employs TRBV6-1 and TRBJ1-2, with TRBD1 as a possible D gene (5 bases). Trimming shortened V by 9 bases and J by 0 bases, and 17 bases separated the two germline ends. The CDR3 runs 15 residues. The germline CDR1 and CDR2 sequences are MNHNS and SASEGT. CDR3 sequence: CASYLGGTANYGYTF. As DNA, the CDR3 is TGTGCCAGTTACTTGGGGGGGACCGCTAACTATGGCTACACCTTC.

The chain combines TRBV2 with TRBJ1-1; D gene ambiguous. The CDR3 is 11 amino acids. V lost 7 bases and J 4 bases, leaving 7 bases between the germline ends. Germline CDR1 SNHLY, CDR2 FYNNEI. CDR3 nucleotide sequence: TGTGCCAGCAAGTACACCACTGAAGCTTTCTTT. This sequence encodes CASKYTTEAFF. Using reference TRBV2 and TRBJ1-1 for the parts outside the CDR3, the full variable domain is EPEVTQTPSHQVTQMGQEVILRCVPISNHLYFYWYRQILGQKVEFLVSFYNNEISEKSEIFDDQFSVERPDGSNFTLKIRSTKLEDSAMYFCASKYTTEAFFGQGTRLTVV.

This chain joins TRBV19 and TRBJ2-3, with 7 bases matching TRBD2. Germline V gene data show CDR1 as LNHDA and CDR2 as SQIVND (reference sequence). V was pared by 5 bases and J by 2 bases, with 7 bases of the junction left unmatched. The CDR3 extends over 15 amino acids. CDR3 sequence reads: CASSFSWDYTDTQYF. For the CDR3, the DNA is TGTGCCAGTAGTTTCTCTTGGGACTACACAGATACGCAGTATTTT.

The chain has TRBV2 and TRBJ1-2; 7 bases align to TRBD1. V dropped 9 bases and J dropped 5; count of bases not matched to a gene: 3. The CDR3 runs to 11 residues. Germline CDR1 reads SNHLY; CDR2 reads FYNNEI. This CDR3 is CARQGLYGYTF. Written as DNA, the CDR3 is TGTGCCAGACAGGGGCTTTATGGCTACACCTTC.

This clone was found once. V is TRBV14 and J is TRBJ2-7; D might be TRBD2 (6 bases). The germline CDR1 and CDR2 sequences are SGHDN and FVKESK. V was pared by 4 bases and J by 2 bases, with 15 bases between. There are 15 residues in the CDR3. This CDR3 is CASSPLRRGAYEQYF. The CDR3 DNA reads as TGTGCCAGCAGCCCCCTCCGGAGGGGAGCCTACGAGCAGTACTTC.

V is TRBV2 and J is TRBJ2-1; 7 bases are shared with TRBD2. Germline CDR1 and CDR2: SNHLY and FYNNEI. The CDR3 spans 14 residues. After removal of 8 bases from V and 1 base from J, the junction contained 5 bases not matched to a gene. Here the CDR3 reads CASAPGGSYNEQFF. The CDR3 DNA reads as TGTGCCAGCGCCCCGGGGGGTTCCTACAATGAGCAGTTCTTC.

This clone was observed once. J is TRBJ2-2 and V is TRBV7-9; D might be TRBD2 (6 bases). The CDR3 is 17 amino acids. V lost 7 bases and J lost 3, with 21 bases in between. The germline gives CDR1 SEHNR, CDR2 FQNEAQ (reference sequence). CDR3 bases: TGTGCCAGCACCCGCATTGGCCGACTAGGGGACACCGGGGAGCTGTTTTTT. Amino acid sequence: CASTRIGRLGDTGELFF.

A single count supports this clone. The J gene is TRBJ1-6, the V gene TRBV7-6, with a weak D call TRBD1 (5 bases). Deletions cut 5 bases from V and 9 bases from J, with 17 bases between. Germline loops: CDR1 SGHVS, CDR2 FNYEAQ. This CDR3 is 15 amino acids long. The CDR3 DNA is TGTGCCAGCAGCCCCTTCGGGGGTGTTGGTTCACCCCTCCACTTT. Its protein product is CASSPFGGVGSPLHF.

Here the CDR3 reads CASSDYRGNQPQHF. The CDR3 DNA reads as TGTGCCAGCAGTGATTACAGGGGCAATCAGCCCCAGCATTTT. V gene TRBV6-1 combines with J gene TRBJ1-5; D might be TRBD1 (6 bases). The CDR3 has 14 residues. The V and J ends lost 3 bases and 2 bases respectively, with 8 bases between them. Per germline, CDR1 MNHNS and CDR2 SASEGT.

The J gene is TRBJ2-3, the V gene TRBV6-5, with 10 bases lining up with TRBD1. The germline CDR1 and CDR2 sequences are MNHEY and SVGAGI. The CDR3 has 15 residues. V shed 0 bases, J shed 4 bases, and the junction held 1 base outside the gene matches. DNA for the CDR3: TGTGCCAGCAGTTACTCAGGACAGGGGGCAGATACGCAGTATTTT. It yields the protein CASSYSGQGADTQYF.

This clone was counted only a few times. The chain recombines TRBV20-1 with TRBJ1-2; D gene ambiguous. Germline V gene data show CDR1 as DFQATT and CDR2 as SNEGSKA (reference sequence). The CDR3 extends over 11 amino acids. V was cut by 5 bases and J by 4 bases, with 8 bases left in between. CDR3 sequence: CSASDFYGYTF. CDR3 bases: TGCAGTGCTTCGGACTTCTATGGCTACACCTTC.

The rearrangement joins TRBV10-1 to TRBJ2-3; TRBD2 matches 11 bases. The CDR3 contains 15 residues. The V segment lost 3 bases and the J segment 5 bases; nucleotides outside the gene matches: 4. In germline, CDR1 is WNHNN, CDR2 SYGVQD (reference sequence). The CDR3 bases are TGCGCCAGCAGTGAAACTAGCGGGAGAGAAGATACGCAGTATTTT. Its translation: CASSETSGREDTQYF.

V usage is TRBV6-1 and J usage is TRBJ1-2; D possibly corresponds to TRBD1 (6 bases). The V gene's germline CDR1 is MNHNS and CDR2 SASEGT. This CDR3 has 13 amino acids. The germline V and J ends were trimmed by 3 bases and 8 bases, with 13 bases remaining between them. The CDR3: CASSENRAQGYTF. The CDR3 nucleotides are TGTGCCAGCAGTGAGAACAGGGCTCAAGGCTACACCTTC.

V gene TRBV7-9 combines with J gene TRBJ1-4; 7 bases agree with TRBD1. The CDR3 totals 14 residues. The germline CDR1 and CDR2 sequences are SEHNR and FQNEAQ (reference sequence). The ends lost 7 bases at V and 7 bases at J; junction bases unmatched: 9. As DNA, the CDR3 is TGTGCCAGCATCCAGGGGGGCACAGGTGAAAAACTGTTTTTT. This translates into CASIQGGTGEKLFF. Complete variable domain (other parts from reference TRBV7-9 and TRBJ1-4): DTGVSQNPRHKITKRGQNVTFRCDPISEHNRLYWYRQTLGQGPEFLTYFQNEAQLEKSRLLSDRFSAERPKGSFSTLEIQRTEQGDSAMYLCASIQGGTGEKLFFGSGTQLSVL.

There are a few counts of this clone. V usage is TRBV2 and J usage is TRBJ2-2; a possible D gene is TRBD1 (6 bases). The ends were cut back, 6 bases at V and 1 base at J, with 9 bases in the middle. The CDR3 has 14 amino acids. Germline CDR1 and CDR2: SNHLY and FYNNEI. The CDR3 coding sequence is TGTGCCAGCAGCCGGACAGAGAACACCGGGGAGCTGTTTTTT. Translated: CASSRTENTGELFF.

The chain uses TRBV28 and TRBJ1-1; D gene ambiguous. The CDR3 has 13 amino acids. CDR1 is MDHEN, CDR2 SYDVKM, per germline. Deletions cut 3 bases from V and 2 bases from J, with 7 bases between. The CDR3 nucleotides are TGTGCCAGCAGTTTTAGCGAAAACACTGAAGCTTTCTTT. Amino acid sequence: CASSFSENTEAFF.

The chain recombines TRBV6-1 with TRBJ2-7; D is possibly TRBD2 (5 bases). This CDR3 is 15 amino acids long. V was shortened by 7 bases and J by 2 bases, with 18 bases between the two germline ends. CDR1 MNHNS and CDR2 SASEGT come from the germline V gene. CDR3 in DNA: TGTGCCAGCACGGTCGAGGCGGGCGCAGCCTACGAGCAGTACTTC. It yields the protein CASTVEAGAAYEQYF.

This clone was recorded a few times. This chain connects TRBV6-5 to TRBJ2-1; D perhaps matches TRBD1 (5 bases). The V and J ends lost 2 bases and 10 bases respectively, with 18 bases between them. Germline V CDR1 and CDR2: MNHEY, SVGAGI. The CDR3 covers 15 residues. The CDR3 loop is CASSYVTKASGEQFF. Written as DNA, the CDR3 is TGTGCCAGCAGTTACGTTACGAAGGCGTCAGGGGAGCAGTTCTTC.

The chain recombines TRBV4-1 with TRBJ1-1, with 7 positions matching TRBD1. The CDR3 is made up of 15 amino acids. Germline V gene sequence: CDR1 MGHRA, CDR2 YSYEKL. Trimming cost V 4 bases and J 8 bases; bases outside gene matches: 13. The CDR3 DNA reads as TGCGCCAGCAGCCCACCCTTTACAGGGGTTTGGGAAGCTTTCTTT. Residues: CASSPPFTGVWEAFF.

V is TRBV6-4 and J is TRBJ2-3; 7 bases align to TRBD2. This CDR3 region has 15 residues. Germline V gives CDR1 MRHNA, CDR2 SNTAGT. The J segment lost 2 bases and the V segment lost 5 bases, leaving 7 bases of the junction unmatched. CDR3 sequence reads: CASSPGGLNTDTQYF. CDR3 nucleotides: TGTGCCAGCAGTCCGGGGGGACTAAACACAGATACGCAGTATTTT.